Below, 9 T cell receptor beta chains from the same sample are listed, as sequenced in a study of PD-L1 blockade in urothelial cancer. Repertoires were generated with immunoSEQ multiplex PCR, while TCRdb's copy carries only in-frame clones and drops some. The sample lists tens of thousands of clones, about 90% occurring once. Time point here: pretreatment peripheral blood. Sequenced material: PBMCs, taken around atezolizumab (anti-PD-L1) treatment. The receptors stem from a man aged 65 to 85 with urothelial cancer.

This rearrangement joins TRBV19 to TRBJ2-1; weak D call: TRBD2 (6 bases). CDR1 LNHDA and CDR2 SQIVND come from the germline V gene (reference sequence). The CDR3 covers 16 residues. V lost 3 bases and J lost 0, with 12 bases in between. This chain's CDR3 is CASSIGGPRSYNEQFF. In DNA form, the CDR3 reads TGTGCCAGTAGTATCGGGGGACCTCGCTCCTACAATGAGCAGTTCTTC.

This chain connects TRBV29-1 to TRBJ1-5, with TRBD1 as a possible D gene (6 bases). The CDR3 consists of 13 residues. CDR1 and CDR2 from the germline V gene are SQVTM and ANQGSEA. The ends were cut back, 4 bases at V and 6 bases at J, with 13 bases in the middle. In DNA, the CDR3 is TGCAGCGTTGTTGCAGGGGTCGGTCAGCCCCAGCATTTT. Protein product: CSVVAGVGQPQHF.

The CDR3 loop is CASSVSDRDTEAFF. The CDR3 DNA sequence: TGTGCCAGTAGTGTATCGGACAGGGACACTGAAGCTTTCTTT. The chain has TRBV19 and TRBJ1-1, with 8 bases that match TRBD1. The CDR3 has 14 residues. The germline gives CDR1 LNHDA, CDR2 SQIVND (reference sequence). The trim removed 5 bases at V and 3 bases at J, leaving 5 bases unmatched.

This chain uses TRBV29-1 with TRBJ2-2; 8 bases fit TRBD1. The CDR3 sequence is 15 residues long. Germline V gives CDR1 SQVTM, CDR2 ANQGSEA. V shed 1 base and J 5 bases; nucleotides not matched to a gene: 6. The CDR3 loop is CSVEGRGRRTGELFF. The CDR3, as DNA: TGCAGCGTTGAAGGCAGGGGGCGGAGGACCGGGGAGCTGTTTTTT.

This chain links TRBV9 with TRBJ2-5, with D perhaps matching TRBD2 (5 bases). V was cut by 1 base and J by 4 bases, with 11 bases left in between. The CDR3 runs to 14 residues. Germline V gives CDR1 SGDLS, CDR2 YYNGEE. This chain's CDR3 is CASSVSAGAETQYF. The CDR3 DNA sequence: TGTGCCAGCAGCGTATCGGCGGGCGCAGAGACCCAGTACTTC.

The rearrangement links TRBV2 to TRBJ2-3; 11 bases map to TRBD1. The germline V gene has CDR1 SNHLY and CDR2 FYNNEI. The CDR3 is 15 amino acids. After removal of 5 bases from V and 1 base from J, the junction contained 2 bases not matched to a gene. CDR3: CASSRDRGGTDTQYF. The CDR3 nucleotides are TGTGCCAGCAGTCGGGACAGGGGGGGCACAGATACGCAGTATTTT. The full variable domain, its missing parts supplied by reference TRBV2 and TRBJ2-3, is EPEVTQTPSHQVTQMGQEVILRCVPISNHLYFYWYRQILGQKVEFLVSFYNNEISEKSEIFDDQFSVERPDGSNFTLKIRSTKLEDSAMYFCASSRDRGGTDTQYFGPGTRLTVL.

This chain joins TRBV7-2 and TRBJ2-3, with 9 positions matching TRBD2. Germline CDR1 is SGHTA and CDR2 is FQGNSA. Losses at the gene ends were 4 bases for V and 6 bases for J; bases not matched to a gene: 5. The CDR3 runs to 14 residues. CDR3 residues: CASSYGLAIDTQYF. The CDR3 DNA sequence: TGTGCCAGCAGCTATGGACTAGCGATTGATACGCAGTATTTT. The whole variable domain, filled in from reference TRBV7-2 and TRBJ2-3, reads GAGVSQSPSNKVTEKGKDVELRCDPISGHTALYWYRQSLGQGLEFLIYFQGNSAPDKSGLPSDRFSAERTGGSVSTLTIQRTQQEDSAVYLCASSYGLAIDTQYFGPGTRLTVL.

The CDR3 sequence: CASSRGLAGGPLTYEQYF. In nucleotides, the CDR3 is TGTGCCAGCAGCCGGGGACTAGCGGGAGGGCCGTTAACCTACGAGCAGTACTTC. V usage is TRBV7-6 and J usage is TRBJ2-7; 16 positions match TRBD2. Germline V gives CDR1 SGHVS, CDR2 FNYEAQ. The length of the CDR3 is 18 residues. Trimming removed 5 bases from V and 2 bases from J; junction bases left unmatched: 9.

The V and J genes are TRBV6-5 and TRBJ2-4, with 7 bases lining up with TRBD2. V shed 6 bases and J 1 base; nucleotides not matched to a gene: 6. The CDR3 has 15 amino acids. Germline CDR1 and CDR2: MNHEY and SVGAGI. CDR3 nucleotides: TGTGCCAGCAGACCGGGAGGTCGGGCCAAAAACATTCAGTACTTC. It specifies CASRPGGRAKNIQYF.